The present T cell receptor beta chain was sequenced within a study of blood T cell repertoires in COVID-19. Overall study: Samples of COVID-19 (acute and convalescent) were obtained from the United States, Italy and Spain. PBMCs, B-cell-depleted T cells, or T cells were the source of the cDNA or gDNA that made up the material.

Original methodology: Estimates of nucleated cell counts were drawn from the amplification of reference gene primers. Produced via immunoSEQ multiplex PCR; TCRdb's table is partial and in-frame only. V and J calls and clone size are given by that table; D and trimming were obtained from the DNA. The sample has hundreds of thousands of clones, more than 75% seen once; the top ten hold 0.99%. The CDR3 sequence is 19 residues long. In germline, CDR1 is SNHLY, CDR2 FYNNEI. The V gene end was trimmed by 3 bases and the J gene end by 2 bases; junction bases not matched to a gene: 13. This clone appeared a single time.

The chain carries TRBV2 and TRBJ2-7, with 13 nucleotides matching TRBD2. The sequence was obtained from a woman in her thirties or forties who had recovered from COVID-19. The sample was peripheral blood. This CDR3 reads CASSERGPRLAGGTYEQYF. Here the CDR3 DNA reads TGTGCCAGCAGTGAGAGAGGACCCCGACTAGCGGGGGGAACCTACGAGCAGTACTTC.